This T cell receptor (beta chain) was recovered during a study of shared clonotypes between healthy human individuals. Study details: Participating donors consisted of a couple of women and a few men aged 18 to 49.

This table comes from immunoSEQ multiplex PCR, and its TCRdb copy is limited to in-frame clones, with some not included. The sample consists of around 1,900,000 clones, roughly 93% of them appearing once. Naive-designated CD8 cells lacked CD45RO, were positively enriched for CCR7, and omitted terminally differentiated effector memory CD45RA+ cells. The CDR3 runs to 15 residues. Per germline, CDR1 SQVTM and CDR2 ANQGSEA. V was cut by 7 bases and J by 6 bases, with 22 bases left in between. The specimen sequenced was naive CD8+ T cells from PBMCs. J is TRBJ2-1 and V is TRBV29-1; tentatively, D is TRBD1 or TRBD2 (7 bases each). The receptor comes from a man between 18 and 35 years old in good health. Some clones in this sample may be carry-over from other donors' samples. CDR3 region: CSGWGGTAQGNEQFF. The CDR3 DNA is TGCAGCGGATGGGGAGGGACAGCGCAAGGCAATGAGCAGTTCTTC.